The present entry profiles one TCR beta chain with its context. The antigen remains unidentified. The data originate from a study of CD8 T cells in ankylosing spondylitis. General study points: Matched synovial fluid from ankylosing spondylitis patients was reported to be enriched for disease-linked clones. A motif in TCR beta, a set of roughly eight highly homologous variants, appeared characteristic of ankylosing spondylitis blood. Earlier reports found some motif variants in synovial fluid and blood in reactive arthritis.

The length of the CDR3 is 13 residues. The V and J ends lost 0 bases and 3 bases respectively, with 8 bases between them. The germline gives CDR1 DFQATT, CDR2 SNEGSKA (reference sequence). The TCR beta libraries were generated through quantitative 5'-RACE incorporating molecular barcodes. Via MiXCR, TCRdb re-called the 5' RACE reads, giving one row per CDR3 protein. The sample lists about 480,000 distinct CDR3 sequences; roughly 18% were seen once. The receptor was isolated from a male donor with ankylosing spondylitis. The rearrangement joins TRBV20-1 to TRBJ2-5; tentatively, D is TRBD1 (5 bases). The sample comprised blood, either unsorted or a sorted T cell fraction (not recorded which). CDR3 protein: CSARDRGKETQYF. The DNA for the CDR3 is TGCAGTGCTAGAGATAGGGGCAAAGAGACCCAGTACTTC.